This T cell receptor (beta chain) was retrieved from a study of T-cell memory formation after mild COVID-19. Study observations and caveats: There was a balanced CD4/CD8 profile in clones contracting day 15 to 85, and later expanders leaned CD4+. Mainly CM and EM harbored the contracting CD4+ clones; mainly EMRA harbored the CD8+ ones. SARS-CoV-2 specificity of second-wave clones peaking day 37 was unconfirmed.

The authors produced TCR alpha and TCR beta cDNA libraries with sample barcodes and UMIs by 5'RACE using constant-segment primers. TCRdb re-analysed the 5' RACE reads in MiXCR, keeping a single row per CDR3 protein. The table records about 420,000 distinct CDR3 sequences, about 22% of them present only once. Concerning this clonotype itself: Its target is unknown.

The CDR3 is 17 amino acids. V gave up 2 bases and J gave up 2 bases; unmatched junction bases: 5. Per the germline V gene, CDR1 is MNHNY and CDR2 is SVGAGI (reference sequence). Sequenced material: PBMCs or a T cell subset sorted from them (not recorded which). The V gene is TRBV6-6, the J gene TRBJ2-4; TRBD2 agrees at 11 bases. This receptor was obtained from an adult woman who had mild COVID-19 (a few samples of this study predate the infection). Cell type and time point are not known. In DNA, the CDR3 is TGTGCCAGCAGTTACCAACTAGCGGGAGCAACCAAAAACATTCAGTACTTC. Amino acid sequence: CASSYQLAGATKNIQYF.